This T cell receptor beta chain was observed in a study of cytomegalovirus exposure and HLA in healthy donors. Study at large: The same platform was used for the 100 to 150 validation repertoires and the approximately 670 first-cohort repertoires, a later analysis reported.

TCRdb keeps only in-frame clones here, not all; method: immunoSEQ multiplex PCR. The sample lists 70,000 to 90,000 clones, around 85% occurring once. Germline loops: CDR1 SNHLY, CDR2 FYNNEI. Trimming removed 2 bases from V and 0 bases from J; junction bases left unmatched: 14. The CDR3 consists of 20 residues. Sequencing used PBMCs. This TCR derives from a man aged 25 to 45 in good health and CMV-seronegative. The V gene is TRBV2, the J gene TRBJ1-1, with 11 bases fitting TRBD1. The DNA of the CDR3 is TGTGCCAGCAGTGAACGGTTTGTGCTTGGGACAGGGGGTGTGAACACTGAAGCTTTCTTT. Its protein product is CASSERFVLGTGGVNTEAFF.